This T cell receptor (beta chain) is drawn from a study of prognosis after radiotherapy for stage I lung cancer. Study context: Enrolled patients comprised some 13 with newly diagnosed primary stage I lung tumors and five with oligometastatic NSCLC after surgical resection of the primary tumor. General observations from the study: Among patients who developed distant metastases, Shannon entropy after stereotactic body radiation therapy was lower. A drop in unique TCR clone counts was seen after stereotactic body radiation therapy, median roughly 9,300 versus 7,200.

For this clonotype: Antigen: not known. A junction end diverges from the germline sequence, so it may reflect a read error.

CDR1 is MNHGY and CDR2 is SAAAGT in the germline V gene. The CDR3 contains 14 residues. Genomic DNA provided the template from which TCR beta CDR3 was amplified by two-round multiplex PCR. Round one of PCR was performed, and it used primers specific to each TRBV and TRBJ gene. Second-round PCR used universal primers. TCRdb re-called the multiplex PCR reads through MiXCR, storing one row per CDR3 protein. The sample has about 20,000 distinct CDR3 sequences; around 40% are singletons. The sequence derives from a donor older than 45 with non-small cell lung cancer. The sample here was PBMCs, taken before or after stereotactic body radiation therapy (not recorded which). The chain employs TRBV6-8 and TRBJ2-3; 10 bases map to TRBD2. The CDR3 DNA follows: TGTGCCAGCACCTCTGGACTAGCGGTAGATACGAAGTATTTT. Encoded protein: CASTSGLAVDTKYF.